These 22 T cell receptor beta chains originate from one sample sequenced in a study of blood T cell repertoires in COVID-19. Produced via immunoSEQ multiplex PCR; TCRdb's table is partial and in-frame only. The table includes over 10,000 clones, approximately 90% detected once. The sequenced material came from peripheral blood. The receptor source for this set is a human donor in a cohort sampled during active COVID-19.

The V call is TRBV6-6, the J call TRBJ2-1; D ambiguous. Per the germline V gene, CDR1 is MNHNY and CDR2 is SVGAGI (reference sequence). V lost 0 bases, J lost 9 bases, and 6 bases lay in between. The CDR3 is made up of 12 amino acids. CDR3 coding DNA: TGTGCCAGCAGTTACTCGACTGGTGAGCAGTTCTTC. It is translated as CASSYSTGEQFF.

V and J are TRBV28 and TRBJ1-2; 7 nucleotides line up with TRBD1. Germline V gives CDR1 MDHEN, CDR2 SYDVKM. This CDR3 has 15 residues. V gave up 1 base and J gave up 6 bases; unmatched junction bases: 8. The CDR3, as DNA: TGTGCCAGCAGTTTATCCGCAGGGGGGCTGGATGGCTACACCTTC. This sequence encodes CASSLSAGGLDGYTF.

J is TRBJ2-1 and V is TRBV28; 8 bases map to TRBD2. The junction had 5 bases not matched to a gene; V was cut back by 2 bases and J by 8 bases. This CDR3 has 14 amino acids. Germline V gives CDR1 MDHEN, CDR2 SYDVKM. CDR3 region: CASSLAGGLHEQFF. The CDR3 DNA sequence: TGTGCCAGCAGTTTAGCGGGAGGCTTGCATGAGCAGTTCTTC.

CDR3 coding DNA: TGTGCCAGCAGCGGGGTAGCGGGTCAACCCGGGGAGCTGTTTTTT. This codes for CASSGVAGQPGELFF. The rearrangement links TRBV3-1 (or the pseudogene TRBV3-2) to TRBJ2-2; TRBD2 matches 7 bases. This CDR3 contains 15 residues. Looked up from germline, CDR1 is LGHDT and CDR2 is YNNKEL (reference sequence). J was trimmed by 6 bases and V by 5 bases; bases with no gene match: 9.

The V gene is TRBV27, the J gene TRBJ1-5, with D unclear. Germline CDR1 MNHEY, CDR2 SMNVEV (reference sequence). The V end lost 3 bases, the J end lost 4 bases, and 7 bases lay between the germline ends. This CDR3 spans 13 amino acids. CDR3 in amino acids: CASSFSGNQPQHF. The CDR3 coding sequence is TGTGCCAGCAGTTTTTCAGGAAATCAGCCCCAGCATTTT.

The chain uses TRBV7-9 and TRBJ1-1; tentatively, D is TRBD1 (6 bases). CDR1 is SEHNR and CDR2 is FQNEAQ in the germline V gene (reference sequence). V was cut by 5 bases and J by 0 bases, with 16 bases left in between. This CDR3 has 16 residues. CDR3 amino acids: CASSPAGGAVNTEAFF. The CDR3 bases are TGTGCCAGCAGCCCGGCGGGGGGGGCAGTGAACACTGAAGCTTTCTTT.

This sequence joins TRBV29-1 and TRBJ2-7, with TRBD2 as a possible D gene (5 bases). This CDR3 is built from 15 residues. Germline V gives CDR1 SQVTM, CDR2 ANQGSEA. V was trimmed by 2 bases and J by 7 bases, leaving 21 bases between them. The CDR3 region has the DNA TGCAGCGTTGAAAGGTCGCAGGCGTATAGAGGGGAGCAGTACTTC. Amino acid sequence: CSVERSQAYRGEQYF.

CDR3 coding DNA: TGTGCCTCGAGGGACAGGGTCACCTACGAGCAGTACTTC. Amino acids: CASRDRVTYEQYF. This sequence joins TRBV19 and TRBJ2-7; 9 bases fit TRBD1. J lost 2 bases, V lost 11 bases, and 7 bases had no gene match. Germline V gene data show CDR1 as LNHDA and CDR2 as SQIVND (reference sequence). CDR3 length equals 13 residues.

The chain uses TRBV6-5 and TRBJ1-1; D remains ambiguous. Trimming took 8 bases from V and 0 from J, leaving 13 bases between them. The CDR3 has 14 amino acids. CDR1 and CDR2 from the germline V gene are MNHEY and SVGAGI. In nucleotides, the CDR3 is TGTGCCAGCTCCCTGCTCGGGATGAACACTGAAGCTTTCTTT. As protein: CASSLLGMNTEAFF.

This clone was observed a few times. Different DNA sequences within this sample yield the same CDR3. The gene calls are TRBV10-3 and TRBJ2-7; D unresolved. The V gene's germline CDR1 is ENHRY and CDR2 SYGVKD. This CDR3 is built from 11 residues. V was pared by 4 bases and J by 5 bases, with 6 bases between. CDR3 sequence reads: CAISGGNEQYF. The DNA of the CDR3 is TGTGCCATCAGTGGAGGAAACGAGCAGTACTTC.

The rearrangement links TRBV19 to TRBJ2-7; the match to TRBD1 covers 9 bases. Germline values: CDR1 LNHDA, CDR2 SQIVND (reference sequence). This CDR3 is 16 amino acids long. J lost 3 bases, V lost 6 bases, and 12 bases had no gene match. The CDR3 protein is CASRRTGGQGFYEQYF. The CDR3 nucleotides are TGTGCCAGTAGACGCACCGGGGGACAGGGCTTCTACGAGCAGTACTTC.

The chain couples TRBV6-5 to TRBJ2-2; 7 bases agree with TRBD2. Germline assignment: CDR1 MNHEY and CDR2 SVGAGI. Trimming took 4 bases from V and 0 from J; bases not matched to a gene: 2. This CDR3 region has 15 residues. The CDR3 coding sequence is TGTGCCAGCAGTTTTGCGGGAGCGAACACCGGGGAGCTGTTTTTT. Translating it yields CASSFAGANTGELFF.

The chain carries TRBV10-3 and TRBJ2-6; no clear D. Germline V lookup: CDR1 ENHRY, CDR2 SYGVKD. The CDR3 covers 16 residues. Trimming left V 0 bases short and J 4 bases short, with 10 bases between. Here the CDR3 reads CAISESQSWGANVLTF. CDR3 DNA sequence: TGTGCCATCAGTGAGTCACAGTCCTGGGGGGCCAACGTCCTGACTTTC.

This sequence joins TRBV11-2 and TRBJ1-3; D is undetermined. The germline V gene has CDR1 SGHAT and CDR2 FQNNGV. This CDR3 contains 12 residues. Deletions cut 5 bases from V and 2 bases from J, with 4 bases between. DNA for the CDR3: TGTGCCAGCAGCCCGGCTGGAAACACCATATATTTT. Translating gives CASSPAGNTIYF.

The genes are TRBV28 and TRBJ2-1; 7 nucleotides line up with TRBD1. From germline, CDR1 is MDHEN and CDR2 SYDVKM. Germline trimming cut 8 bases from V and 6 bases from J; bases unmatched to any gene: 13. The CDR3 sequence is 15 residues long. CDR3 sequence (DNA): TGTGCCAGCGGCTCAACAGGGGTAAACCTCAATGAGCAGTTCTTC. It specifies CASGSTGVNLNEQFF.

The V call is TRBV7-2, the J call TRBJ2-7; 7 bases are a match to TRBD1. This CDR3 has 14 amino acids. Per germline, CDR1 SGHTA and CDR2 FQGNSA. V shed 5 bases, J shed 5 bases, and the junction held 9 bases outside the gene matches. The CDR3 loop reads CASSPRTGVNEQYF. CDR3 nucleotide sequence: TGTGCCAGCAGCCCACGTACAGGGGTAAACGAGCAGTACTTC.

Written as DNA, the CDR3 is TGTGCCAGTACGGACAGGAGCACCGGGGAGCTGTTTTTT. Encoded protein: CASTDRSTGELFF. J is TRBJ2-2 and V is TRBV19; 7 bases are shared with TRBD1. J gave up 4 bases and V 7 bases, and 3 bases lay outside the gene matches. The CDR3 length is 13 residues. Per the germline V gene, CDR1 is LNHDA and CDR2 is SQIVND (reference sequence).

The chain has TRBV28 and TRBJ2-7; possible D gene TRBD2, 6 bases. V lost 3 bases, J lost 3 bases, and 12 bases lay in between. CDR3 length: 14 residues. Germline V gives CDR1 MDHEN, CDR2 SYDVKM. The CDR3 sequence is CASSLGGVGYEQYF. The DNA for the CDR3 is TGTGCCAGCAGTTTGGGGGGAGTGGGCTACGAGCAGTACTTC.

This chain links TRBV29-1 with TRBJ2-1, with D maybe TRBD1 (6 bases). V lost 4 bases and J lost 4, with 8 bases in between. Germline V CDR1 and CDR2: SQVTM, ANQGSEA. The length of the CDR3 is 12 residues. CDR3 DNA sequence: TGCAGCGTTGGACAGGCTTACAATGAGCAGTTCTTC. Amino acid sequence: CSVGQAYNEQFF.

CDR3 bases: TGTGCCAGCAGCCAGCGTCAGGGGTACACCGGGGAGCTGTTTTTT. Protein product: CASSQRQGYTGELFF. The chain couples TRBV3-1 (or the pseudogene TRBV3-2) to TRBJ2-2; tentative D call: TRBD1 (6 bases). The CDR3 loop spans 15 amino acids. V was pared by 3 bases and J by 3 bases, with 11 bases between. Germline V CDR1 and CDR2: LGHDT, YNNKEL (reference sequence).

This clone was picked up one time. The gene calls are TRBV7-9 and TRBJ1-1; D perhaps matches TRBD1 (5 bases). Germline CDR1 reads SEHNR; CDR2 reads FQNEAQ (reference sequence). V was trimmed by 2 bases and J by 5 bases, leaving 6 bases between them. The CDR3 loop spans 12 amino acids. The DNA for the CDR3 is TGTGCCAGCAGCTTAAGGGGTACTGAAGCTTTCTTT. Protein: CASSLRGTEAFF.

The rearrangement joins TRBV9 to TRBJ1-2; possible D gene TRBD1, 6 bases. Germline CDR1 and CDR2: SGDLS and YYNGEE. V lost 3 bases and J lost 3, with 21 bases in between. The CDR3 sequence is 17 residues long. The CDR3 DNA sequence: TGTGCCAGCAGCGCATCTGATGCAGGGGCGGTGGACTATGGCTACACCTTC. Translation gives CASSASDAGAVDYGYTF.